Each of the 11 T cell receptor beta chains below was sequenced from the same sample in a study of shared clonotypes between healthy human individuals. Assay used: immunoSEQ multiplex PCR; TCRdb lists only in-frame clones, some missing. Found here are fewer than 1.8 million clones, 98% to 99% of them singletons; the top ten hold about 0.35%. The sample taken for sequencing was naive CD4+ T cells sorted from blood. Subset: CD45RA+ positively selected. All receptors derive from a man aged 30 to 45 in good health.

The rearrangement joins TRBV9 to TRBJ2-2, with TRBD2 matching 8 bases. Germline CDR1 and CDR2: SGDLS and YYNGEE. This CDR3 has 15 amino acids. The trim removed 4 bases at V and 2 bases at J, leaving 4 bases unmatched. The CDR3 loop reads CASSQAGGNTGELFF. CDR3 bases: TGTGCCAGCAGCCAGGCGGGAGGAAACACCGGGGAGCTGTTTTTT.

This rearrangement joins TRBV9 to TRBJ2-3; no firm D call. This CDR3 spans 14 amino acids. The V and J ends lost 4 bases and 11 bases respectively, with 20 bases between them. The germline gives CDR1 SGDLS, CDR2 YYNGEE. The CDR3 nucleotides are TGTGCCAGCAGCCCAGAGACTGAGTCATGGGGGCAGTATTTT. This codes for CASSPETESWGQYF.

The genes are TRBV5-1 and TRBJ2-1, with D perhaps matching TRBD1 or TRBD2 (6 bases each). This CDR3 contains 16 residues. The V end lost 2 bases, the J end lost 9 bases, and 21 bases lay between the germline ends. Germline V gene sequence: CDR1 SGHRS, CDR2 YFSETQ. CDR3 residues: CASSFFEARRGVEQFF. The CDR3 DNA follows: TGCGCCAGCAGCTTCTTCGAGGCGAGAAGGGGGGTTGAGCAGTTCTTC.

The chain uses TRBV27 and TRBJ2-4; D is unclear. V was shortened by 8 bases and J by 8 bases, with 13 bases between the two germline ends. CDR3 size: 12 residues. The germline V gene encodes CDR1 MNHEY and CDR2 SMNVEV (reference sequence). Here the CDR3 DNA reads TGTGCCAGCGGTGGAATGGGTTACATTCAGTACTTC. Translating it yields CASGGMGYIQYF.

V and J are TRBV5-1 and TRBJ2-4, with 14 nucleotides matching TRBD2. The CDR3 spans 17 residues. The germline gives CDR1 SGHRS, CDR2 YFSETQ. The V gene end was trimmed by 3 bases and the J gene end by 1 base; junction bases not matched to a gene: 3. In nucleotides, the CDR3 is TGCGCCAGCAGCTGGGGGACTAGCGGGAGTGCCAAAAACATTCAGTACTTC. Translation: CASSWGTSGSAKNIQYF.

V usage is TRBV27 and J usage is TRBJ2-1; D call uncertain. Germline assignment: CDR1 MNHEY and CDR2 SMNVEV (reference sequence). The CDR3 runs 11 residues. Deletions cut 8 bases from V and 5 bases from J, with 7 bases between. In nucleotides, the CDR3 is TGTGCCAGCTCCCGGGACAATGAGCAGTTCTTC. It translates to CASSRDNEQFF.

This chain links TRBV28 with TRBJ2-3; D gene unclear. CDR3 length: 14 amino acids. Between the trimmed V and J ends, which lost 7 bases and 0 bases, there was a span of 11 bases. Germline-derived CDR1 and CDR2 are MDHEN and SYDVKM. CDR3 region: CASTETVSTDTQYF. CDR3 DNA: TGTGCCAGCACCGAGACTGTTAGCACAGATACGCAGTATTTT.

CDR3: CASSLTSTYEQYF. The CDR3 bases are TGTGCCAGCAGCTTGACCAGTACCTACGAGCAGTACTTC. The V gene is TRBV5-4, the J gene TRBJ2-7; D uncertain. V was clipped by 1 base and J by 2 bases, with 7 bases between them. Germline V gene data show CDR1 as SGHNT and CDR2 as YYREEE (reference sequence). This CDR3 has 13 residues.

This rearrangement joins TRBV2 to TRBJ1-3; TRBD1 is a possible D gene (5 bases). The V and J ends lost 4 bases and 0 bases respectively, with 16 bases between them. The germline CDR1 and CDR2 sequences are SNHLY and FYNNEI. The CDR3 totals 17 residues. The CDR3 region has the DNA TGTGCCAGCAGTGCCGGCTCGACGGGACGCTCTGGAAACACCATATATTTT. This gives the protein CASSAGSTGRSGNTIYF.

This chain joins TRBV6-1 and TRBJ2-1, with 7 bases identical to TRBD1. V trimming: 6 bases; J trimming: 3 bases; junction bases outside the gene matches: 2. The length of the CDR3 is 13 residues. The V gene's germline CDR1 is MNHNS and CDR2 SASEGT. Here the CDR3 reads CASSGQVYNEQFF. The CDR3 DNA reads TGTGCCAGCAGCGGACAGGTCTACAATGAGCAGTTCTTC.

The DNA of the CDR3 is TGTGCCAGCGTCGGCTCCTACAATGAGCAGTTCTTC. Translated, it gives CASVGSYNEQFF. This sequence joins TRBV2 and TRBJ2-1; D uncertain. Deletions cut 8 bases from V and 0 bases from J, with 5 bases between. The CDR3 loop spans 12 amino acids. CDR1 is SNHLY, CDR2 FYNNEI, per germline.